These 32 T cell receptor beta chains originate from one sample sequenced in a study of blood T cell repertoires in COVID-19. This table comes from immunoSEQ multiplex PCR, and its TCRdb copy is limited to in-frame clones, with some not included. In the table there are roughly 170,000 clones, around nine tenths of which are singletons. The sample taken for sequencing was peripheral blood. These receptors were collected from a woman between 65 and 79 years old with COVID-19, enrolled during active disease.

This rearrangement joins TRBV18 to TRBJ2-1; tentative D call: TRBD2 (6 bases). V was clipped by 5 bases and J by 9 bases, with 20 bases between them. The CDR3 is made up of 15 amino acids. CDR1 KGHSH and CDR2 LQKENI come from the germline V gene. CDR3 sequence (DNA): TGTGCCAGCTCAACAGGACGGGCGGGATCCGGTGAGCAGTTCTTC. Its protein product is CASSTGRAGSGEQFF.

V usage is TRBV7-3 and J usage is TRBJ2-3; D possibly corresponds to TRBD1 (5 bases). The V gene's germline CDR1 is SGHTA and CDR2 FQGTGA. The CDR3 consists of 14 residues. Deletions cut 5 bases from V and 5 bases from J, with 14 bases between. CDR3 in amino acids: CASSIGPGLDTQYF. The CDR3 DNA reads TGTGCCAGCAGCATCGGCCCAGGGCTAGATACGCAGTATTTT.

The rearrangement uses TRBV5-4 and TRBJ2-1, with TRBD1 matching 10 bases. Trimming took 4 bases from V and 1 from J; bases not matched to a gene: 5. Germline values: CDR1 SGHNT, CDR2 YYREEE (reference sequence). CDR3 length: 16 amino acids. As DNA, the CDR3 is TGTGCCAGCAGCCGCCTGGGACAGGGGTCCTACAATGAGCAGTTCTTC. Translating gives CASSRLGQGSYNEQFF. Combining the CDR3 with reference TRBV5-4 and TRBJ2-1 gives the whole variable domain ETGVTQSPTHLIKTRGQQVTLRCSSQSGHNTVSWYQQALGQGPQFIFQYYREEENGRGNFPPRFSGLQFPNYSSELNVNALELDDSALYLCASSRLGQGSYNEQFFGPGTRLTVL.

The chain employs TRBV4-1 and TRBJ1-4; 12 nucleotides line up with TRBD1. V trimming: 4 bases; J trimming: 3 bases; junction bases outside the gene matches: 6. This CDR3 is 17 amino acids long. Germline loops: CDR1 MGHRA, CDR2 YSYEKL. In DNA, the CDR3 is TGCGCCAGCAGCCGGGACAGGGGGCAGGGGTCTAATGAAAAACTGTTTTTT. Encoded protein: CASSRDRGQGSNEKLFF.

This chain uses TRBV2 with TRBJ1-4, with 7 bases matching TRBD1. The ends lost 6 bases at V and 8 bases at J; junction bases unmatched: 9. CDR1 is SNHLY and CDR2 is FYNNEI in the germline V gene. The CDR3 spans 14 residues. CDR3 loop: CASSPQGQLEKLFF. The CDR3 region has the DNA TGTGCCAGCAGCCCCCAGGGACAGTTAGAAAAACTGTTTTTT.

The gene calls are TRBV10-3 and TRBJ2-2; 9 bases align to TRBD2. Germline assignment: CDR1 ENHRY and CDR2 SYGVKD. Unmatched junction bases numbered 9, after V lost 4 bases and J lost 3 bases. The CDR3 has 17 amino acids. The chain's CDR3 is CAISASRGRADTGELFF. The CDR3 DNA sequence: TGTGCCATCAGTGCTAGTCGCGGGAGGGCCGACACCGGGGAGCTGTTTTTT.

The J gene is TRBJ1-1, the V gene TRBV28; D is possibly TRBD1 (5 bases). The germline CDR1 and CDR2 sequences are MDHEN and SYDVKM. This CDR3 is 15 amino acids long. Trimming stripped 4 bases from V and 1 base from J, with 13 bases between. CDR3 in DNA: TGTGCCAGCAGTTCCCCCGGGGGAAAGAACACTGAAGCTTTCTTT. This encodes CASSSPGGKNTEAFF. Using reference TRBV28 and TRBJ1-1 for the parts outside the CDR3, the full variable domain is DVKVTQSSRYLVKRTGEKVFLECVQDMDHENMFWYRQDPGLGLRLIYFSYDVKMKEKGDIPEGYSVSREKKERFSLILESASTNQTSMYLCASSSPGGKNTEAFFGQGTRLTVV.

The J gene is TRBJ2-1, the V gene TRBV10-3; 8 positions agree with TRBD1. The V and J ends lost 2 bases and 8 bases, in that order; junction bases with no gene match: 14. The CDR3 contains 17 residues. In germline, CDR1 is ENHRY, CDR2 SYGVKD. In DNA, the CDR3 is TGTGCCATCAGTGAGCTACTTCCGGGACAGGAAGGCGATGAGCAGTTCTTC. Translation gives CAISELLPGQEGDEQFF.

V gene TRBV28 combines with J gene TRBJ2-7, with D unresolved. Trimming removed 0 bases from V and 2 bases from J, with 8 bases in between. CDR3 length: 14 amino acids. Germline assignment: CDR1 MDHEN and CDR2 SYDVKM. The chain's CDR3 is CASSLWKPPYEQYF. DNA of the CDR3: TGTGCCAGCAGTTTATGGAAGCCCCCCTACGAGCAGTACTTC.

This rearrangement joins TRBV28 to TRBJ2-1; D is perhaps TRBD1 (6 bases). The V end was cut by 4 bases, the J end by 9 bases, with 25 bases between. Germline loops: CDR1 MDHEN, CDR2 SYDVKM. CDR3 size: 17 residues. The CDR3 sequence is CASSSLNLRTVLIEQFF. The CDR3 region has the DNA TGTGCCAGCAGTTCCCTTAATCTAAGGACAGTCTTGATTGAGCAGTTCTTC.

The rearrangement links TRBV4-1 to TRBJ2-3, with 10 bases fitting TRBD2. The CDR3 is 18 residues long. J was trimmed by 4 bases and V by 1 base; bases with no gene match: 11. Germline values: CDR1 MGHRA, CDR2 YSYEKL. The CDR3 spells CASSQGGDGAGGPDTQYF. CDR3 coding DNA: TGCGCCAGCAGCCAAGGCGGCGACGGAGCGGGGGGGCCAGATACGCAGTATTTT.

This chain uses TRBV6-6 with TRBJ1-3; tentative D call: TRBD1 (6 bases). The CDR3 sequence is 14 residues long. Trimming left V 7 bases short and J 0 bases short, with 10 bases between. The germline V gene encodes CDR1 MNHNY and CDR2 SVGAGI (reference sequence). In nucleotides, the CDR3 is TGTGCCAGCACAGGGGCGATCTCTGGAAACACCATATATTTT. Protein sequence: CASTGAISGNTIYF.

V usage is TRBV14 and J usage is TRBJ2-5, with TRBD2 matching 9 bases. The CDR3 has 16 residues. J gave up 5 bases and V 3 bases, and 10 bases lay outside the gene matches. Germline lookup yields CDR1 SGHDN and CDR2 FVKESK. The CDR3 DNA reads TGTGCCAGCAGCCAGGCCTTAGCGGGAGTGGGTGAGACCCAGTACTTC. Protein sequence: CASSQALAGVGETQYF.

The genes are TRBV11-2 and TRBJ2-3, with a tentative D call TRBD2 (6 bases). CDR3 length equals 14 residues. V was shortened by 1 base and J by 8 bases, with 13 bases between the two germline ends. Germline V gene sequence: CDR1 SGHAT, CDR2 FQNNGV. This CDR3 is CASSLAGRRGTQYF. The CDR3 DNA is TGTGCCAGCAGCTTAGCCGGCCGGAGGGGTACGCAGTATTTT.

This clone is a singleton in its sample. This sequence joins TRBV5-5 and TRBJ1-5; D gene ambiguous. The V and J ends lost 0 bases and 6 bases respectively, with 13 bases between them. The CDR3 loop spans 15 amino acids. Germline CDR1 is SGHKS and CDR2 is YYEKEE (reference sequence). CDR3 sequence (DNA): TGTGCCAGCAGCTTGGCGGCGGGCGGGAGTCAGCCCCAGCATTTT. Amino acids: CASSLAAGGSQPQHF. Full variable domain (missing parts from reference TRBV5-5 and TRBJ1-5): DAGVTQSPTHLIKTRGQQVTLRCSPISGHKSVSWYQQVLGQGPQFIFQYYEKEERGRGNFPDRFSARQFPNYSSELNVNALLLGDSALYLCASSLAAGGSQPQHFGDGTRLSIL.

For the CDR3, the DNA is TGTGCCAGCAATGAGGGACAGCGGAACTATGGCTACACCTTC. Translating it yields CASNEGQRNYGYTF. J is TRBJ1-2 and V is TRBV2; 7 bases agree with TRBD1. Losses at the gene ends were 7 bases for V and 2 bases for J; bases not matched to a gene: 7. Germline loops: CDR1 SNHLY, CDR2 FYNNEI. The CDR3 is made up of 14 amino acids.

The CDR3 nucleotides read TGTGCCAGCAGCTCCGGGACTCCGGAAGCTTTCTTT. Amino acids: CASSSGTPEAFF. This rearrangement joins TRBV11-2 to TRBJ1-1, with a tentative D call TRBD1 (5 bases). There are 12 residues in the CDR3. V was cut by 4 bases and J by 8 bases, with 11 bases left in between. CDR1 and CDR2 (germline): SGHAT, FQNNGV. The full variable domain, with the rest looked up from reference TRBV11-2 and TRBJ1-1, is EAGVAQSPRYKIIEKRQSVAFWCNPISGHATLYWYQQILGQGPKLLIQFQNNGVVDDSQLPKDRFSAERLKGVDSTLKIQPAKLEDSAVYLCASSSGTPEAFFGQGTRLTVV.

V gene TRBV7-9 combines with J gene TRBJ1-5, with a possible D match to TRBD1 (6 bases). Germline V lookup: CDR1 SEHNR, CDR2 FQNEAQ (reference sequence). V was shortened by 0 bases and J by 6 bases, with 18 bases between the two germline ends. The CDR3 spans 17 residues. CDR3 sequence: CASSLAPDGKGVQPQHF. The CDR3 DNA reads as TGTGCCAGCAGCTTAGCCCCGGACGGGAAGGGGGTTCAGCCCCAGCATTTT.

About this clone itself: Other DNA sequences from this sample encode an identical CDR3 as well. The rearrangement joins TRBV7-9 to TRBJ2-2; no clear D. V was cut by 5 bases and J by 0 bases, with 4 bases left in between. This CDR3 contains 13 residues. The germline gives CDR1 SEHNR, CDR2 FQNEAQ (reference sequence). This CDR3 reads CASSPSNTGELFF. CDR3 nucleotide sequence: TGTGCCAGCAGCCCTTCGAACACCGGGGAGCTGTTTTTT.

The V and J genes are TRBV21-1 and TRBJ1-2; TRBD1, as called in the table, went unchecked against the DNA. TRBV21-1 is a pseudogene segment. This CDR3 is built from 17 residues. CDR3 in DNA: TGTGCCAGCAGCAAAATTAGCCAAGTGCGGACAGGGCATGGCTACACCTTC. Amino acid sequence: CASSKISQVRTGHGYTF.

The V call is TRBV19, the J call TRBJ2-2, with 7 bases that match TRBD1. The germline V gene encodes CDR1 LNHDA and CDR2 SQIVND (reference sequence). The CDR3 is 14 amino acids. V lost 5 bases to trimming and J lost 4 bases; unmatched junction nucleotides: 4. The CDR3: CASSRDRPTGELFF. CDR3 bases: TGTGCCAGTAGTCGGGACAGACCCACCGGGGAGCTGTTTTTT.

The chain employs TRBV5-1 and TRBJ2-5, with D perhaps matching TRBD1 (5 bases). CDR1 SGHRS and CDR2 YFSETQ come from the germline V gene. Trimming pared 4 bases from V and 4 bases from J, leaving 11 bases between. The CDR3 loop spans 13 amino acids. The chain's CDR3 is CASSPGWGETQYF. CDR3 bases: TGCGCCAGCAGCCCAGGGTGGGGAGAGACCCAGTACTTC.

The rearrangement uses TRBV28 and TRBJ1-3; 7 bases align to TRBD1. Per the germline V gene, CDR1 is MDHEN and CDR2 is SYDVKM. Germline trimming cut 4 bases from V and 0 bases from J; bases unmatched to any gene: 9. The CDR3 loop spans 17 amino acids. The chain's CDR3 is CASSSPSGTDSGNTIYF. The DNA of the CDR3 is TGTGCCAGCAGTTCCCCCTCTGGGACAGACTCTGGAAACACCATATATTTT.

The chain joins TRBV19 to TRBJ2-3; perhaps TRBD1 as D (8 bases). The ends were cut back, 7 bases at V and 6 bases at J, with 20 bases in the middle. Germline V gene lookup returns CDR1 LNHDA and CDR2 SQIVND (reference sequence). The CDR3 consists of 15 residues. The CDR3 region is CASKETGEGMDTQYF. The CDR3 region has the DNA TGTGCCAGTAAGGAGACAGGGGAGGGCATGGATACGCAGTATTTT.

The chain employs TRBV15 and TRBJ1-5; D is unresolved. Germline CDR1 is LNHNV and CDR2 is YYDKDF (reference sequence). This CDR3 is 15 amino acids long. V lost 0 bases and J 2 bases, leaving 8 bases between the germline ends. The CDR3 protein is CATSRDPRGNQPQHF. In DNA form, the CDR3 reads TGTGCCACCAGCAGAGATCCCCGGGGCAATCAGCCCCAGCATTTT.

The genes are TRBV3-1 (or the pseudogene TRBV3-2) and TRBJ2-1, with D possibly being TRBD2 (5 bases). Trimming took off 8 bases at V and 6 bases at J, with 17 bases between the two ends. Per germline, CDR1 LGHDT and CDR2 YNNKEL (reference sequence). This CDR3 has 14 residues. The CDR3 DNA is TGTGCCAGCGGCCGGGCTAGCAGATCCAATGAGCAGTTCTTC. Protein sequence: CASGRASRSNEQFF.

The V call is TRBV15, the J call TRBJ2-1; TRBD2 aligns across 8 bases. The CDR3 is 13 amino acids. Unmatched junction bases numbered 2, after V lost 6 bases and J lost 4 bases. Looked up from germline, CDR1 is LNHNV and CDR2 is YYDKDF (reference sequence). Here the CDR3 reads CATRREGYNEQFF. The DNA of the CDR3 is TGTGCCACCAGACGGGAGGGATACAATGAGCAGTTCTTC.

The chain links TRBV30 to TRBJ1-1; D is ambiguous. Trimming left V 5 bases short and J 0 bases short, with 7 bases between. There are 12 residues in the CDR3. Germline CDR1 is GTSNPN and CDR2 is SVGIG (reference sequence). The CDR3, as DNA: TGTGCCTGGGGACTGTTGAACACTGAAGCTTTCTTT. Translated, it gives CAWGLLNTEAFF.

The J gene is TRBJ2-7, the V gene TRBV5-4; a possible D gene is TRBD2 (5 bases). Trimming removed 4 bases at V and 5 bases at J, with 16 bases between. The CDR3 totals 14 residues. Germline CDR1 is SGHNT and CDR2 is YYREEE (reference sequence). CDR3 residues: CASSGGGPFNEQYF. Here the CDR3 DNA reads TGTGCCAGCAGCGGTGGCGGGCCCTTCAACGAGCAGTACTTC.

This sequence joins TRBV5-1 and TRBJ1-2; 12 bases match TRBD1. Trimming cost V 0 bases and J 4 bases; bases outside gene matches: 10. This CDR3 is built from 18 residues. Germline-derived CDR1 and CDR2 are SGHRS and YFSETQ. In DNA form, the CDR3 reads TGCGCCAGCAGCTTGGATGGGACAGGGGGCCGTTTTAGCTATGGCTACACCTTC. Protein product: CASSLDGTGGRFSYGYTF.

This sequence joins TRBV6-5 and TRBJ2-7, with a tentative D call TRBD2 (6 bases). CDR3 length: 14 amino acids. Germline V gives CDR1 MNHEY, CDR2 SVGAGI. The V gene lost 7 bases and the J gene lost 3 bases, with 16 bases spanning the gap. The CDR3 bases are TGTGCCAGCAAATACAGCGGGCAGAGCTACGAGCAGTACTTC. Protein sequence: CASKYSGQSYEQYF.

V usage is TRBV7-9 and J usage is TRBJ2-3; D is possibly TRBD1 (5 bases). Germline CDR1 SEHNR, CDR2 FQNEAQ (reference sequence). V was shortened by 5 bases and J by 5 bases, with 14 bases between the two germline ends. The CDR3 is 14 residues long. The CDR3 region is CASSLSLRGDTQYF. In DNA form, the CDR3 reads TGTGCCAGCAGCCTGAGTCTAAGGGGAGATACGCAGTATTTT.